This T cell receptor beta chain was obtained from a study of OX40 agonist ivuxolimab in advanced cancers. Using immunoSEQ multiplex PCR, the repertoire was profiled, and TCRdb retains in-frame clones only, with some absent. This sample has about 63,000 clones, with 75% to 90% found just once. The germline V gene encodes CDR1 SGHRS and CDR2 YFSETQ. CDR3 length equals 16 residues. Trimming took off 4 bases at V and 5 bases at J, with 20 bases between the two ends. Sequences were derived from CD4+ or CD8+ T cells sorted from blood, sampled in a trial of the OX40 agonist ivuxolimab. The receptor was derived from an adult with an advanced solid tumor such as melanoma, head and neck, liver or kidney cancer. This chain links TRBV5-1 with TRBJ2-3; weak D call: TRBD1 (6 bases). The CDR3 loop is CASSPLGGAREDTQYF. In DNA, the CDR3 is TGCGCCAGCAGCCCCTTAGGGGGAGCCAGGGAAGATACGCAGTATTTT.